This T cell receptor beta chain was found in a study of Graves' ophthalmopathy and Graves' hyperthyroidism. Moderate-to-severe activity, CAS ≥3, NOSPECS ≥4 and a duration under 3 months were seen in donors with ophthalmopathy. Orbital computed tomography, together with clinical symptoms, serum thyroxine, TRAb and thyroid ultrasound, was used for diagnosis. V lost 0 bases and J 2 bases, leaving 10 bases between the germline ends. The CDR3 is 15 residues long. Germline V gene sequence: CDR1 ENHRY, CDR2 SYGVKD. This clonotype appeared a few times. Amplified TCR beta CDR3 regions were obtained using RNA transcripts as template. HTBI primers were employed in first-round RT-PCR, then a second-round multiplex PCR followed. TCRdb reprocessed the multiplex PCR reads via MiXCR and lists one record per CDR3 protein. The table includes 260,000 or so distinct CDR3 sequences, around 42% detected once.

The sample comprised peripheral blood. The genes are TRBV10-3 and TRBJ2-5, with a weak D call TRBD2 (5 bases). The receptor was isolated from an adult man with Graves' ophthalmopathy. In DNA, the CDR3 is TGTGCCATCAGTGAGTCCGGAGGATTACAAGAGACCCAGTACTTC. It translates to CAISESGGLQETQYF.